Listed below are T cell receptor beta chains from one sample, sequenced in a study of cytotoxic CD8 clonotypes in ibrutinib-treated CLL. Clones were sequenced by immunoSEQ multiplex PCR, and TCRdb holds only the in-frame ones, with some missing. In the table there are about 140,000 clones, 60% to 85% of which are singletons. The input for sequencing was PBMCs, taken after 12 months of ibrutinib treatment. The source is a human donor with chronic lymphocytic leukemia. Each CDR3 is given with its conserved first and last residue. Each record gives: D gene, V gene, CDR3 protein. D genes are given only for firm matches.

D: NA
V: TRBV28
CDR3: CASTSNYGYTF

D: NA
V: TRBV7-2
CDR3: CASSSQKGTEAFF

D: NA
V: TRBV10-3
CDR3: CAISTGNYGYTF

D: TRBD1
V: TRBV27
CDR3: CASSLGQAYGPQHF

D: NA
V: TRBV6-1
CDR3: CASNKGRIRETQYF

D: TRBD2
V: TRBV12-5
CDR3: CASGLVPSGSSYNEQFF

D: NA
V: TRBV28
CDR3: CASSLRLAGETQYF

D: NA
V: TRBV7-2
CDR3: CASTLRAGSDSYEQYF

D: NA
V: TRBV6-5
CDR3: CASSYSRETEQYF

D: NA
V: TRBV19
CDR3: CASSIQGPGANVLTF

D: TRBD1
V: TRBV6-1
CDR3: CASTGWDRYYEQYF

D: TRBD2
V: TRBV11-2
CDR3: CASRASGRASYEQYF

D: NA
V: TRBV30
CDR3: CAWTGHQDTEAFF

D: NA
V: TRBV16
CDR3: CASSQWQAYEQYF

D: NA
V: TRBV9
CDR3: CASSISGDLYGYTF

D: TRBD2
V: TRBV10-3
CDR3: CAIARVAGGGADTQYF

D: TRBD1
V: TRBV28
CDR3: CASSPTDRARTEAFF

D: NA
V: TRBV5-4
CDR3: CASSPGGGVSYEQYF

D: TRBD1
V: TRBV5-1
CDR3: CASSTSGQAGEASQYF

D: NA
V: TRBV5-5
CDR3: CASSHQGDLGYTF

D: TRBD2
V: TRBV28
CDR3: CASIPSGAGGRYEQYF

D: TRBD2
V: TRBV9
CDR3: CASSPRGGLAGGRQETQYF

D: NA
V: TRBV7-8
CDR3: CASSFLNTEAFF

D: TRBD2
V: TRBV7-3
CDR3: CASSLTAGAHIEQFF

D: NA
V: TRBV10-2
CDR3: CASSEPAGPLGDEQYF

D: NA
V: TRBV5-1
CDR3: CASSSSGTLNMNTEAFF

D: NA
V: TRBV2
CDR3: CASKGSGSNTEAFF

D: TRBD1
V: TRBV6-6
CDR3: CASSYDRTGGNGYTF

D: NA
V: TRBV11-2
CDR3: CASSLLGAGTGELFF

D: NA
V: TRBV28
CDR3: CASSLSPGAATTDTQYF

D: NA
V: TRBV14
CDR3: CASSLLSGTSEAFF

D: NA
V: TRBV25-1
CDR3: CASSGSGGHQETQYF

D: NA
V: TRBV6-5
CDR3: CASSTGQGNTIYF

D: TRBD1
V: TRBV4-2
CDR3: CASSQVAGTGGIDIQYF

D: NA
V: TRBV19
CDR3: CASSTTGGGNEKLFF

D: NA
V: TRBV9
CDR3: CASSVAQWLETQYF

D: NA
V: TRBV7-9
CDR3: CASSLAGAGNLF

D: NA
V: TRBV13
CDR3: CASSPHLSSYNEQFF

D: TRBD2
V: TRBV5-1
CDR3: CASSLGGLAGYNEQFF

D: NA
V: TRBV7-6
CDR3: CASSLGRASSYEQYF

D: TRBD1
V: TRBV12-5
CDR3: CASGQDRVNTGELFF

D: TRBD1
V: TRBV28
CDR3: CASSLLPGTGGGEQFF

D: NA
V: TRBV19
CDR3: CASRPVLIGNTEAFF

D: NA
V: TRBV6-5
CDR3: CASSPPGVLYGYTF

D: NA
V: TRBV6-1
CDR3: CASSMTGSSYEQYF

D: NA
V: TRBV4-1
CDR3: CASSQEGRQGSGANVLTF

D: TRBD1
V: TRBV6-5
CDR3: CASSYSGGSRGYTF

D: TRBD2
V: TRBV9
CDR3: CASSASGGASGTDTQYF

D: NA
V: TRBV7-3
CDR3: CASSAGPGPGTDTQYF

D: NA
V: TRBV18
CDR3: CASSPPRVGDYGYTF

D: NA
V: TRBV7-8
CDR3: CASSRAQQLGYTF

D: NA
V: TRBV13
CDR3: CASSARGGQPQHF

D: NA
V: TRBV14
CDR3: CASSLGTFPRNTEAFF

D: NA
V: TRBV28
CDR3: CASSGSQGWDEKLFF

D: TRBD1
V: TRBV4-2
CDR3: CATGTGGFSNTEAFF

D: TRBD1
V: TRBV6-1
CDR3: CASTDGTGGYEQYF

D: NA
V: TRBV5-1
CDR3: CASSLGGPNSPLHF

D: NA
V: TRBV27
CDR3: CASSLSGFGYGYTF

D: TRBD2
V: TRBV28
CDR3: CASASPPAGGRDTQYF